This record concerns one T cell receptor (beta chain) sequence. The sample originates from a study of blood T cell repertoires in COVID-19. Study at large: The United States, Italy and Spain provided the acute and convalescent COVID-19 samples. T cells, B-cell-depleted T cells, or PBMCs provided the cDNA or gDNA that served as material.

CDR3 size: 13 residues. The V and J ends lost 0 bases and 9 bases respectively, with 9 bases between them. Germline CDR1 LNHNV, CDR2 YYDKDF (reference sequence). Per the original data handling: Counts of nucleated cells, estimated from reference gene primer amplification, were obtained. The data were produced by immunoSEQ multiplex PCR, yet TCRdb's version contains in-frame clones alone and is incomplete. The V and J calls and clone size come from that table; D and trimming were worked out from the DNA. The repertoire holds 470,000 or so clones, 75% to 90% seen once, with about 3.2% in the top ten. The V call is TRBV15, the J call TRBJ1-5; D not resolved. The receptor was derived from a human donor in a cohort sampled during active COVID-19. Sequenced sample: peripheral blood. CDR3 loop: CATSRDRLVPQHF. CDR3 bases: TGTGCCACCAGCAGAGATCGACTCGTGCCCCAGCATTTT.